One sample yielded the 8 T cell receptor beta chains listed below, sequenced in a study of T cells after yellow fever vaccination. TCRdb reprocessed the 5' RACE reads with MiXCR, giving one entry per CDR3 protein. The sample holds tens of thousands of distinct CDR3 sequences; less than 8% are singletons and the top ten take 20% to 25%. The sequencing used PBMCs, either bulk or a sorted T-cell subset (CD4+, CD8+, memory, or dextramer-sorted; not recorded which), collected on the day of the first yellow fever vaccination. The receptors come from a man in his late teens or twenties who received the YFV17D yellow fever vaccine.

This chain uses TRBV20-1 with TRBJ2-1, with 7 bases that match TRBD2. Germline V gene sequence: CDR1 DFQATT, CDR2 SNEGSKA (reference sequence). The V and J ends lost 3 bases and 3 bases, in that order; junction bases with no gene match: 5. This CDR3 spans 14 amino acids. CDR3 in amino acids: CSASERGYYNEQFF. In nucleotides, the CDR3 is TGCAGTGCTAGCGAGCGGGGTTACTACAATGAGCAGTTCTTC.

Many counts were recorded for this clonotype. V gene TRBV7-2 combines with J gene TRBJ1-1, with D possibly being TRBD1 (5 bases). The CDR3 spans 15 residues. The V end was cut by 5 bases, the J end by 1 base, with 14 bases between. Germline loops: CDR1 SGHTA, CDR2 FQGNSA. In nucleotides, the CDR3 is TGTGCCAGCAGCCCGGGACTAGCAAAGAACACTGAAGCTTTCTTT. It encodes CASSPGLAKNTEAFF. Full variable domain (rest looked up from reference TRBV7-2 and TRBJ1-1): GAGVSQSPSNKVTEKGKDVELRCDPISGHTALYWYRQSLGQGLEFLIYFQGNSAPDKSGLPSDRFSAERTGGSVSTLTIQRTQQEDSAVYLCASSPGLAKNTEAFFGQGTRLTVV.

The table lists this clonotype with many counts. The genes are TRBV10-1 and TRBJ2-1; 9 bases are a match to TRBD2. Germline V CDR1 and CDR2: WNHNN, SYGVQD (reference sequence). The CDR3 spans 13 residues. J gave up 9 bases and V 6 bases, and 6 bases lay outside the gene matches. Here the CDR3 DNA reads TGCGCCAGCAGAGCTAGCGGGGAGGGTGAGCAGTTCTTC. Protein product: CASRASGEGEQFF.

In this sample, this clonotype turned up many times. This chain uses TRBV11-2 with TRBJ1-2; TRBD1 is a possible D gene (6 bases). Trimming took 1 base from V and 7 from J, leaving 13 bases between them. This CDR3 comprises 14 residues. The germline V gene encodes CDR1 SGHAT and CDR2 FQNNGV. CDR3 DNA: TGTGCCAGCAGCTTAGTCCCAGGGGATGGTGGCTACACCTTC. Translation gives CASSLVPGDGGYTF.

This clonotype was detected many times. The chain is built from TRBV5-1 and TRBJ2-1, with D perhaps TRBD1 (5 bases). Per the germline V gene, CDR1 is SGHRS and CDR2 is YFSETQ. Trimming left V 5 bases short and J 6 bases short, with 18 bases between. This CDR3 has 15 amino acids. The CDR3 spells CASSQALAGLNEQFF. CDR3 bases: TGCGCCAGCAGTCAGGCGTTGGCAGGGCTCAATGAGCAGTTCTTC.

The genes are TRBV20-1 and TRBJ1-5; D not certain. The ends were cut back, 5 bases at V and 2 bases at J, with 10 bases in the middle. The CDR3 length is 13 residues. CDR1 and CDR2 from the germline V gene are DFQATT and SNEGSKA (reference sequence). CDR3 nucleotides: TGCAGTGCTCAAGCCTTTGGCAATCAGCCCCAGCATTTT. This translates into CSAQAFGNQPQHF.

This clonotype was detected ten times or more. The V call is TRBV5-4, the J call TRBJ2-7; 7 bases line up with TRBD2. CDR1 is SGHNT and CDR2 is YYREEE in the germline V gene (reference sequence). This CDR3 is built from 12 residues. Trimming cost V 2 bases and J 6 bases; bases outside gene matches: 2. The CDR3 sequence is CASSFSSGEQYV. The DNA of the CDR3 is TGTGCCAGCAGCTTCTCTAGCGGCGAGCAGTACGTC.

At least ten counts were recorded for this clonotype. The genes are TRBV20-1 and TRBJ1-5; D unclear. The CDR3 has 15 residues. The V end was cut by 0 bases, the J end by 9 bases, with 18 bases between. The germline gives CDR1 DFQATT, CDR2 SNEGSKA (reference sequence). The CDR3 region is CSARDRVGGDGPQHF. The CDR3 bases are TGCAGTGCTAGAGATCGGGTTGGAGGAGATGGGCCCCAGCATTTT.